The 12 T cell receptor beta chains presented below share a single source sample, sequenced in a study of technical replicates of blood from several donors. Clones were sequenced by immunoSEQ multiplex PCR, and TCRdb holds only the in-frame ones, with some missing. The sample records about 9,400 clones, 90% to 95% being singletons. Material for sequencing was PBMCs. The receptors come from a human donor in good health.

The chain combines TRBV4-1 with TRBJ1-1; the D is unclear. The length of the CDR3 is 13 residues. Deletions cut 3 bases from V and 0 bases from J, with 5 bases between. Germline CDR1 and CDR2: MGHRA and YSYEKL. The CDR3 reads CASSHGVNTEAFF. DNA of the CDR3: TGCGCCAGCAGCCACGGGGTGAACACTGAAGCTTTCTTT.

The chain carries TRBV6-4 and TRBJ1-1, with TRBD1 as a possible D gene (6 bases). Germline V gene data show CDR1 as MRHNA and CDR2 as SNTAGT. There are 14 residues in the CDR3. V lost 4 bases and J 5 bases, leaving 14 bases between the germline ends. The CDR3 is CASSVPRGDTEAFF. CDR3 coding DNA: TGTGCCAGCAGTGTCCCCAGGGGTGATACTGAAGCTTTCTTT.

V usage is TRBV7-9 and J usage is TRBJ2-7; 12 bases agree with TRBD1. CDR3 length: 16 residues. V lost 1 base and J lost 5; bases outside the gene matches: 6. Germline CDR1 and CDR2: SEHNR and FQNEAQ (reference sequence). The CDR3 protein is CASSLVAGTGGDEQYF. CDR3 nucleotides: TGTGCCAGCAGCTTAGTTGCCGGGACAGGGGGCGACGAGCAGTACTTC.

V usage is TRBV5-1 and J usage is TRBJ1-5; D gene uncertain. The CDR3 consists of 14 residues. V gave up 0 bases and J gave up 5 bases, with 9 bases separating them. The germline V gene has CDR1 SGHRS and CDR2 YFSETQ. Here the CDR3 DNA reads TGCGCCAGCAGCTTGGATTCGGGGTATCAGCCCCAGCATTTT. Its protein product is CASSLDSGYQPQHF. The entire variable domain, with the rest obtained from reference TRBV5-1 and TRBJ1-5, is as follows: KAGVTQTPRYLIKTRGQQVTLSCSPISGHRSVSWYQQTPGQGLQFLFEYFSETQRNKGNFPGRFSGRQFSNSRSEMNVSTLELGDSALYLCASSLDSGYQPQHFGDGTRLSIL.

The chain uses TRBV18 and TRBJ2-7; tentatively, D is TRBD2 (6 bases). Deletions cut 3 bases from V and 0 bases from J, with 12 bases between. The germline gives CDR1 KGHSH, CDR2 LQKENI. The CDR3 spans 15 residues. The CDR3 is CASSPASGRSYEQYF. The CDR3 DNA is TGTGCCAGCTCACCGGCCAGCGGGCGCTCCTACGAGCAGTACTTC.

This chain uses TRBV27 with TRBJ1-4, with 9 bases that match TRBD1. Unmatched junction bases numbered 5, after V lost 3 bases and J lost 6 bases. The CDR3 contains 15 residues. Per germline, CDR1 MNHEY and CDR2 SMNVEV (reference sequence). This CDR3 reads CASSFKWTGDEKLFF. CDR3 in DNA: TGTGCCAGCAGTTTTAAGTGGACAGGGGATGAAAAACTGTTTTTT. Full variable domain (outside the CDR3, taken from reference TRBV27 and TRBJ1-4): EAQVTQNPRYLITVTGKKLTVTCSQNMNHEYMSWYRQDPGLGLRQIYYSMNVEVTDKGDVPEGYKVSRKEKRNFPLILESPSPNQTSLYFCASSFKWTGDEKLFFGSGTQLSVL.

The rearrangement uses TRBV30 and TRBJ2-1, with TRBD2 matching 8 bases. Per germline, CDR1 GTSNPN and CDR2 SVGIG (reference sequence). V gave up 4 bases and J gave up 9 bases; unmatched junction bases: 8. The CDR3 runs to 13 residues. CDR3 in DNA: TGTGCCTGGAATGAAGCGGGAGCGGGTGAGCAGTTCTTC. It codes for CAWNEAGAGEQFF.

This rearrangement joins TRBV2 to TRBJ2-2; tentative D call: TRBD2 (13 bases). This CDR3 has 23 residues. Germline CDR1 is SNHLY and CDR2 is FYNNEI. Deletions cut 4 bases from V and 0 bases from J, with 33 bases between. CDR3 sequence reads: CASSAFRGQGAGLAGANTGELFF. As DNA, the CDR3 is TGTGCCAGCAGTGCCTTTAGGGGACAGGGGGCAGGACTAGCGGGAGCGAACACCGGGGAGCTGTTTTTT. The full variable domain, its missing parts supplied by reference TRBV2 and TRBJ2-2, is EPEVTQTPSHQVTQMGQEVILRCVPISNHLYFYWYRQILGQKVEFLVSFYNNEISEKSEIFDDQFSVERPDGSNFTLKIRSTKLEDSAMYFCASSAFRGQGAGLAGANTGELFFGEGSRLTVL.

This rearrangement joins TRBV7-8 to TRBJ2-3, with 9 bases lining up with TRBD2. This CDR3 has 15 amino acids. Unmatched junction bases numbered 5, after V lost 4 bases and J lost 3 bases. Germline V gene lookup returns CDR1 SGHVS and CDR2 FQNEAQ. CDR3 residues: CASSWPGLATDTQYF. The CDR3 DNA is TGTGCCAGCAGCTGGCCGGGACTAGCTACAGATACGCAGTATTTT.

This chain connects TRBV19 to TRBJ2-1, with no clear D. Germline V gene sequence: CDR1 LNHDA, CDR2 SQIVND (reference sequence). Deletions cut 6 bases from V and 7 bases from J, with 13 bases between. The CDR3 spans 13 residues. For the CDR3, the DNA is TGTGCCAGTAGGAGCCTCATAGCAAATGAGCAGTTCTTC. It is translated as CASRSLIANEQFF.

V usage is TRBV28 and J usage is TRBJ2-7, with no clear D. The germline V and J ends were trimmed by 7 bases and 0 bases, with 10 bases remaining between them. CDR1 and CDR2 (germline): MDHEN, SYDVKM. The CDR3 loop spans 13 amino acids. CDR3 protein: CASNTESSYEQYF. CDR3 DNA sequence: TGTGCCAGCAACACGGAGAGCTCCTACGAGCAGTACTTC.

The V call is TRBV5-1, the J call TRBJ2-1; 10 bases are a match to TRBD2. The germline V gene encodes CDR1 SGHRS and CDR2 YFSETQ. The length of the CDR3 is 15 residues. The J segment lost 8 bases and the V segment lost 2 bases, leaving 7 bases of the junction unmatched. CDR3 protein: CASSFGAGGLDEQFF. CDR3 nucleotide sequence: TGCGCCAGCAGCTTCGGAGCGGGAGGGCTAGATGAGCAGTTCTTC.